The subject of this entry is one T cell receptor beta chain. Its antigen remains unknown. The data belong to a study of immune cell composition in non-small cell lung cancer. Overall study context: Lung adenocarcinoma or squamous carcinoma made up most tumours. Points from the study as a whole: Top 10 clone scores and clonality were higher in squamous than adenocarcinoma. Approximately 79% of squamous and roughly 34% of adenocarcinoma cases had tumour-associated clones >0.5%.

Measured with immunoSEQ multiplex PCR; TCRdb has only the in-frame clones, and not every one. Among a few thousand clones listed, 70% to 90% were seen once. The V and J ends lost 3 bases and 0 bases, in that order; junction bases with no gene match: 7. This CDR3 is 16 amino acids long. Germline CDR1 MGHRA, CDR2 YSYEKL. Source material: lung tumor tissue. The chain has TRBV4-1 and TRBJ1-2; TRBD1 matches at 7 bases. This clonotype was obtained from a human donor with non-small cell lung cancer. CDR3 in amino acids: CASSHVDREANYGYTF. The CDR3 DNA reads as TGCGCCAGCAGCCACGTCGACAGGGAGGCTAACTATGGCTACACCTTC.